This T cell receptor (beta chain) was documented in a study of PD-1 blockade in classical Hodgkin lymphoma. Germline-derived CDR1 and CDR2 are GTSNPN and SVGIG (reference sequence). V dropped 3 bases and J dropped 2 bases, with 20 bases sitting between them. This CDR3 comprises 17 residues. Study outcomes and limitations: Newly diagnosed patients were reported to start with lower TCR diversity than healthy donors.

Method: immunoSEQ multiplex PCR; TCRdb's copy keeps in-frame clones and lacks some. The table includes 7,500 to 9,500 clones, roughly 85% detected once. Concerning this clone itself: Its antigen remains unknown.

The time point: cycle 4 day 1 (C4D1), after less than 7 weeks of nivolumab. Every patient relapsed after autologous stem cell transplantation, and brentuximab vedotin exposure varied. The specimen comprised peripheral blood mononuclear cells (PBMCs), sampled before the fourth cycle of nivolumab. The rearrangement joins TRBV30 to TRBJ2-1, with a tentative D call TRBD2 (5 bases). The receptor's source is a human donor with classical Hodgkin lymphoma. The chain's CDR3 is CAWSLMGVGSTYNEQFF. CDR3 coding DNA: TGTGCCTGGAGCCTTATGGGAGTTGGGTCAACCTACAATGAGCAGTTCTTC.